Presented here are 18 T cell receptor beta chains from one specimen sequenced in a study of CD8 T cells in Susac syndrome. Random hexamers were used to reverse transcribe the RNA input (about 0.5 to 1 ug). Each CDR3 protein is one row after TCRdb ran MiXCR on the immunoSEQ multiplex PCR reads. The profile shows some 130,000 distinct CDR3 sequences, around 86% of them singletons. Sample: CD8+ T cells from PBMCs. These receptors were collected from a human donor with multiple sclerosis.

V and J are TRBV28 and TRBJ1-6; 7 bases align to TRBD1. Per the germline V gene, CDR1 is MDHEN and CDR2 is SYDVKM. CDR3 length: 18 residues. J lost 7 bases, V lost 5 bases, and 17 bases had no gene match. CDR3 sequence: CASSPNLGTAVRNSPLHF. The CDR3 nucleotides are TGTGCCAGCAGTCCGAACCTCGGGACAGCAGTTAGAAATTCACCCCTCCACTTT. The whole variable domain, remainder taken from reference TRBV28 and TRBJ1-6, is DVKVTQSSRYLVKRTGEKVFLECVQDMDHENMFWYRQDPGLGLRLIYFSYDVKMKEKGDIPEGYSVSREKKERFSLILESASTNQTSMYLCASSPNLGTAVRNSPLHFGNGTRLTVT.

This clonotype was seen a handful of times. The chain combines TRBV19 with TRBJ1-1, with a possible D match to TRBD1 (5 bases). The CDR3 extends over 13 amino acids. The germline gives CDR1 LNHDA, CDR2 SQIVND (reference sequence). V lost 5 bases, J lost 7 bases, and 14 bases lay in between. DNA of the CDR3: TGTGCCAGTAGTTTATACAGTGGGGGTGAAGCTTTCTTT. Translation: CASSLYSGGEAFF.

V usage is TRBV10-3 and J usage is TRBJ2-3, with a tentative D call TRBD2 (5 bases). Trimming removed 10 bases at V and 0 bases at J, with 20 bases between. From germline, CDR1 is ENHRY and CDR2 SYGVKD. The CDR3 loop spans 16 amino acids. This chain's CDR3 is CATLGARRESTDTQYF. The CDR3 DNA sequence: TGTGCCACCCTGGGAGCGAGAAGGGAAAGCACAGATACGCAGTATTTT.

This chain uses TRBV19 with TRBJ2-1, with D possibly being TRBD1 or TRBD2 (6 bases each). Deletions cut 5 bases from V and 5 bases from J, with 19 bases between. Germline V gene data show CDR1 as LNHDA and CDR2 as SQIVND (reference sequence). The CDR3 extends over 16 amino acids. The CDR3 DNA is TGTGCCAGTAGTCCAGTCGGGGGCGCGGCAAACAATGAGCAGTTCTTC. Encoded protein: CASSPVGGAANNEQFF.

The chain uses TRBV7-8 and TRBJ2-7, with D tentatively TRBD1 or TRBD2 (5 bases each). Per the germline V gene, CDR1 is SGHVS and CDR2 is FQNEAQ. Trimming removed 5 bases at V and 5 bases at J, with 19 bases between. This CDR3 contains 15 residues. The CDR3 DNA follows: TGTGCCAGCAGCCCTGGGGCGGGCAGGTATGACGAGCAGTACTTC. It yields the protein CASSPGAGRYDEQYF.

This chain connects TRBV7-9 to TRBJ2-7; D is possibly TRBD1 (5 bases). Germline values: CDR1 SEHNR, CDR2 FQNEAQ (reference sequence). Trimming left V 2 bases short and J 7 bases short, with 9 bases between. CDR3 length: 12 amino acids. Here the CDR3 DNA reads TGTGCCAGCAGCTTACAGGGCCAGGAGCAGTACTTC. Translation: CASSLQGQEQYF.

The V call is TRBV30, the J call TRBJ1-1, with D hard to call. Per germline, CDR1 GTSNPN and CDR2 SVGIG (reference sequence). Trimming removed 0 bases at V and 4 bases at J, with 9 bases between. The CDR3 runs to 13 residues. CDR3 in DNA: TGTGCCTGGAGTGTGGGCGTAGGCACTGAAGCTTTCTTT. It encodes CAWSVGVGTEAFF.

V is TRBV29-1 and J is TRBJ2-7, with D tentatively TRBD2 (6 bases). The V end was cut by 0 bases, the J end by 2 bases, with 20 bases between. This CDR3 comprises 17 residues. Germline values: CDR1 SQVTM, CDR2 ANQGSEA. The CDR3 protein is CSVEDPEGIPGPYEQYF. In DNA, the CDR3 is TGCAGCGTTGAAGATCCGGAGGGAATCCCTGGGCCCTACGAGCAGTACTTC.

The CDR3 DNA reads as TGTGCCAGCATCGCTGCTAGCTGGACCGGGGAGCTGTTTTTT. This encodes CASIAASWTGELFF. The chain employs TRBV6-1 and TRBJ2-2, with D perhaps TRBD2 (5 bases). V lost 7 bases, J lost 5 bases, and 14 bases lay in between. This CDR3 comprises 14 residues. Germline V CDR1 and CDR2: MNHNS, SASEGT.

This clonotype was recorded once. V gene TRBV7-9 combines with J gene TRBJ2-7; D may correspond to TRBD1 or TRBD2 (7 bases each). V shed 5 bases and J shed 3 bases, with 17 bases lying between them. This CDR3 is built from 15 residues. Germline V gene lookup returns CDR1 SEHNR and CDR2 FQNEAQ (reference sequence). The CDR3 DNA is TGTGCCAGCAGCCCAGGGGGGGGCATTTTCTACGAGCAGTACTTC. This encodes CASSPGGGIFYEQYF.

This clonotype appeared a few times. The chain employs TRBV5-5 and TRBJ1-6, with D uncertain. Per germline, CDR1 SGHKS and CDR2 YYEKEE (reference sequence). The CDR3 spans 13 residues. Trimming shortened V by 0 bases and J by 8 bases, and 6 bases separated the two germline ends. The CDR3 DNA reads TGTGCCAGCAGCTTGGGCTCGGATTCACCCCTCCACTTT. Amino acid sequence: CASSLGSDSPLHF.

The chain is built from TRBV7-3 and TRBJ2-1; 10 bases fit TRBD2. Germline CDR1 and CDR2: SGHTA and FQGTGA. V lost 2 bases, J lost 0 bases, and 7 bases stayed unmatched. The CDR3 is made up of 18 amino acids. The CDR3 sequence: CASSLASGSLGSYNEQFF. DNA of the CDR3: TGTGCCAGCAGCTTAGCTAGCGGGAGCCTGGGCTCCTACAATGAGCAGTTCTTC. Complete variable domain (other parts from reference TRBV7-3 and TRBJ2-1): GAGVSQTPSNKVTEKGKYVELRCDPISGHTALYWYRQSLGQGPEFLIYFQGTGAADDSGLPNDRFFAVRPEGSVSTLKIQRTERGDSAVYLCASSLASGSLGSYNEQFFGPGTRLTVL.

The rearrangement uses TRBV7-8 and TRBJ1-2; unclear D gene. Germline CDR1 is SGHVS and CDR2 is FQNEAQ. V dropped 6 bases and J dropped 8 bases, with 13 bases sitting between them. The CDR3 extends over 12 amino acids. This chain's CDR3 is CASSLDLSGYTF. The CDR3, as DNA: TGTGCCAGCAGTTTGGATCTGTCGGGCTACACCTTC.

The chain carries TRBV6-5 and TRBJ2-2; weak D call: TRBD2 (5 bases). This CDR3 contains 11 residues. V dropped 8 bases and J dropped 7 bases, with 8 bases sitting between them. From germline, CDR1 is MNHEY and CDR2 SVGAGI. The CDR3 loop is CASGGIGELFF. The CDR3 DNA sequence: TGTGCCAGCGGAGGAATCGGGGAGCTGTTTTTT.

The chain links TRBV2 to TRBJ1-1; D gene uncertain. The V gene's germline CDR1 is SNHLY and CDR2 FYNNEI. The V gene lost 2 bases and the J gene lost 1 base, with 5 bases spanning the gap. The CDR3 covers 13 residues. The CDR3 nucleotides are TGTGCCAGCAGTGAAACTAGGAACACTGAAGCTTTCTTT. Translated: CASSETRNTEAFF. Filled out from reference TRBV2 and TRBJ1-1, the complete variable domain reads EPEVTQTPSHQVTQMGQEVILRCVPISNHLYFYWYRQILGQKVEFLVSFYNNEISEKSEIFDDQFSVERPDGSNFTLKIRSTKLEDSAMYFCASSETRNTEAFFGQGTRLTVV.

The gene calls are TRBV18 and TRBJ2-3; 7 nucleotides agree with TRBD1. The ends lost 7 bases at V and 2 bases at J; junction bases unmatched: 18. The CDR3 has 18 residues. Germline CDR1 reads KGHSH; CDR2 reads LQKENI. The CDR3 DNA is TGTGCCAGCTTATTTAGGGAACTGGGACAGATGATCACAGATACGCAGTATTTT. Its translation is CASLFRELGQMITDTQYF.

This clonotype was observed a single time. This chain joins TRBV29-1 and TRBJ1-2; D is unclear. Trimming left V 7 bases short and J 3 bases short, with 9 bases between. The CDR3 covers 11 residues. Germline V gene sequence: CDR1 SQVTM, CDR2 ANQGSEA. The CDR3 nucleotides are TGCAGCGGTTTATCCGACTATGGCTACACCTTC. The encoded protein is CSGLSDYGYTF. Filled out from reference TRBV29-1 and TRBJ1-2, the complete variable domain reads SAVISQKPSRDICQRGTSLTIQCQVDSQVTMMFWYRQQPGQSLTLIATANQGSEATYESGFVIDKFPISRPNLTFSTLTVSNMSPEDSSIYLCSGLSDYGYTFGSGTRLTVV.

The chain carries TRBV9 and TRBJ2-3; no clear D gene. Trimming cost V 1 base and J 2 bases, with 14 bases left between them. Germline CDR1 SGDLS, CDR2 YYNGEE. This CDR3 region has 16 residues. CDR3 DNA: TGTGCCAGCAGCGTAAAGGGCGTGGACCTCACAGATACGCAGTATTTT. It codes for CASSVKGVDLTDTQYF.